Detailed here is one T cell receptor beta chain. Antigen unknown. This specimen comes from a study of T cells after yellow fever vaccination. The germline V gene has CDR1 LGHNA and CDR2 YSLEER. Trimming shortened V by 1 base and J by 0 bases, and 13 bases separated the two germline ends. The CDR3 is 16 residues long. 5'RACE template switching produced TCR cDNA carrying a universal primer site and UMIs. Using its own MiXCR run on the 5' RACE reads, TCRdb lists one record per CDR3 protein. The sample carries about 630,000 distinct CDR3 sequences, roughly an eighth recorded once. Study outcomes and limitations: There was a small share of clonotypes that showed up in both the CD4 and CD8 compartments. Post-booster repertoires contained most primary-vaccination clones again (96% CD4, about 90% CD8).

The sequence came from a man between 25 and 39 years old who received the YFV17D yellow fever vaccine. Sequenced material: PBMCs, taken on the day of the yellow fever booster vaccination. This chain connects TRBV4-3 to TRBJ2-7, with D perhaps TRBD2 (6 bases). The DNA for the CDR3 is TGCGCCAGCAGCCAAGCGGGGCGGGGAGGCTCCTACGAGCAGTACTTC. Protein sequence: CASSQAGRGGSYEQYF.